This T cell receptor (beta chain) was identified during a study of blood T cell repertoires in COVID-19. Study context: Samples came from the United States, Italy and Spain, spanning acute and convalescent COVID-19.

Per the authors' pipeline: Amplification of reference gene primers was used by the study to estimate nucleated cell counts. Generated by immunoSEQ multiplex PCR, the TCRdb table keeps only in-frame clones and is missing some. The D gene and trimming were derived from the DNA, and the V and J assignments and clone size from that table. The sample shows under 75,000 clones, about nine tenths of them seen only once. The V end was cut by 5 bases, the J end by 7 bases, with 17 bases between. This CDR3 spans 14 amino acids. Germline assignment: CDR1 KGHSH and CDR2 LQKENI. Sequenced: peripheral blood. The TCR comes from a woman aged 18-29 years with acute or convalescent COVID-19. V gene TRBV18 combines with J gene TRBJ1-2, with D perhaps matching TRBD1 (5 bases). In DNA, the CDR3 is TGTGCCAGCTCATCAGAGGCCCAGGGTGGTGGCTACACCTTC. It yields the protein CASSSEAQGGGYTF.